These 30 T cell receptor beta chains share one sample of origin, sequenced in a study of shared clonotypes between healthy human individuals. Measured with immunoSEQ multiplex PCR; TCRdb has only the in-frame clones, and not every one. There are approximately 530,000 clones in the sample; 90% to 96% occur only once, and about 0.054% lies in the top ten. Sequenced: naive CD4+ T cells sorted from blood. Documented subset: CD45RA+ positively selected. These receptors all come from a woman aged 30 to 39 in good health.

The CDR3 sequence: CASHSLAGTFLSYEQYF. CDR3 in DNA: TGTGCCAGTCATTCACTAGCGGGGACTTTTCTTTCCTACGAGCAGTACTTC. The gene calls are TRBV27 and TRBJ2-7; 10 bases are shared with TRBD2. CDR3 length: 17 amino acids. The V gene end was trimmed by 9 bases and the J gene end by 1 base; junction bases not matched to a gene: 15. CDR1 MNHEY and CDR2 SMNVEV come from the germline V gene (reference sequence).

This chain links TRBV9 with TRBJ2-5, with 7 nucleotides matching TRBD1. With the DNA end fitting TRBJ2-7 better, the J assignment may be wrong. The CDR3 runs 15 residues. Germline values: CDR1 SGDLS, CDR2 YYNGEE. The CDR3 spells CASSAGQDASYEQYF. In nucleotides, the CDR3 is TGTGCCAGCAGCGCAGGACAGGACGCCTCCTACGAGCAGTACTTC.

The chain uses TRBV10-3 and TRBJ2-6, with 14 bases lining up with TRBD2. This CDR3 has 19 residues. V was clipped by 4 bases and J by 2 bases; unmatched bases: 7. Looked up from germline, CDR1 is ENHRY and CDR2 is SYGVKD. The CDR3 protein is CAISVTSGRAATGANVLTF. The CDR3 DNA sequence: TGTGCCATCAGTGTGACTAGCGGGAGGGCTGCGACTGGGGCCAACGTCCTGACTTTC.

This sequence joins TRBV4-1 and TRBJ2-2; possible D gene TRBD1, 5 bases. This CDR3 has 18 amino acids. The germline V gene encodes CDR1 MGHRA and CDR2 YSYEKL. The ends were cut back, 0 bases at V and 0 bases at J, with 14 bases in the middle. The CDR3 DNA is TGCGCCAGCAGCCAAGATAGGGTAGGGGCTGCGAACACCGGGGAGCTGTTTTTT. Protein sequence: CASSQDRVGAANTGELFF.

The rearrangement links TRBV6-1 to TRBJ2-7; D call uncertain. Germline V lookup: CDR1 MNHNS, CDR2 SASEGT. The CDR3 extends over 16 amino acids. V dropped 2 bases and J dropped 3 bases, with 17 bases sitting between them. The CDR3 nucleotides read TGTGCCAGCAGTGAATTCAACGGCAAAGAGATCTACGAGCAGTACTTC. Protein product: CASSEFNGKEIYEQYF.

V and J are TRBV19 and TRBJ1-6; 9 bases are shared with TRBD1. Trimming at V came to 3 bases and at J to 7 bases, leaving 7 bases not matched to a gene. This CDR3 is 16 amino acids long. Germline assignment: CDR1 LNHDA and CDR2 SQIVND (reference sequence). CDR3 coding DNA: TGTGCCAGTAGTATCTCCGGGACAGGGTGGAATTCACCCCTCCACTTT. This gives the protein CASSISGTGWNSPLHF.

The genes are TRBV18 and TRBJ1-2; no reliable D call. The CDR3 sequence is 14 residues long. Germline V lookup: CDR1 KGHSH, CDR2 LQKENI. V was cut by 3 bases and J by 3 bases, with 11 bases left in between. The CDR3, as DNA: TGTGCCAGCTCACCGCAGCAGGAATACTATGGCTACACCTTC. It codes for CASSPQQEYYGYTF.

CDR3 residues: CASSWSGTGAYEQYF. The CDR3 DNA sequence: TGCGCCAGCAGCTGGTCCGGGACAGGGGCCTACGAGCAGTACTTC. V is TRBV5-1 and J is TRBJ2-7; 10 nucleotides agree with TRBD1. CDR1 is SGHRS and CDR2 is YFSETQ in the germline V gene. Trimming at V came to 3 bases and at J to 2 bases, leaving 5 bases not matched to a gene. CDR3 size: 15 residues.

The table lists this clone with a count of one. The chain recombines TRBV2 with TRBJ1-5; D is perhaps TRBD1 (5 bases). CDR1 and CDR2 (germline): SNHLY, FYNNEI. The CDR3 is made up of 13 amino acids. V lost 4 bases to trimming and J lost 5 bases, with 9 bases between them. As DNA, the CDR3 is TGTGCCAGCAGTGGCGGGGGTGATCAGCCCCAGCATTTT. It encodes CASSGGGDQPQHF.

V usage is TRBV2 and J usage is TRBJ2-1, with 10 bases aligning to TRBD2. This CDR3 contains 14 residues. V dropped 3 bases and J dropped 15; count of bases not matched to a gene: 11. The germline gives CDR1 SNHLY, CDR2 FYNNEI. For the CDR3, the DNA is TGTGCCAGCAGTGAGTACCTCCAGCGGGAGGGCCGGTTCTTC. It translates to CASSEYLQREGRFF.

The chain recombines TRBV5-1 with TRBJ2-7; D could derive from TRBD1 or TRBD2 (5 bases each). V gave up 1 base and J gave up 5 bases, with 16 bases separating them. CDR1 and CDR2 from the germline V gene are SGHRS and YFSETQ. The CDR3 has 15 residues. CDR3 loop: CASSLLAGGSNEQYF. The DNA for the CDR3 is TGCGCCAGCAGCTTGCTTGCTGGGGGTAGCAACGAGCAGTACTTC.

The rearrangement joins TRBV28 to TRBJ2-1, with 9 positions matching TRBD2. Germline V gene lookup returns CDR1 MDHEN and CDR2 SYDVKM. The CDR3 is made up of 15 amino acids. After removal of 6 bases from V and 5 bases from J, the junction contained 8 bases not matched to a gene. For the CDR3, the DNA is TGTGCCAGCAGGGATCTAGCGGGACTGGACAATGAGCAGTTCTTC. Translated: CASRDLAGLDNEQFF.

This chain uses TRBV28 with TRBJ2-5, with unresolved D. This CDR3 comprises 14 residues. Germline CDR1 and CDR2: MDHEN and SYDVKM. The V gene lost 2 bases and the J gene lost 1 base, with 8 bases spanning the gap. The CDR3 sequence: CASSLRAVQETQYF. The CDR3 nucleotides are TGTGCCAGCAGTTTAAGGGCGGTCCAAGAGACCCAGTACTTC.

This chain uses TRBV5-4 with TRBJ1-2; D perhaps matches TRBD1 (5 bases). CDR1 is SGHNT, CDR2 YYREEE, per germline (reference sequence). V gave up 4 bases and J gave up 0 bases, with 16 bases separating them. The CDR3 runs to 16 residues. CDR3 sequence: CASSPTLTATNYGYTF. CDR3 DNA: TGTGCCAGCAGCCCCACCCTGACAGCTACTAACTATGGCTACACCTTC.

The chain is built from TRBV11-2 and TRBJ2-2, with TRBD2 identical over 11 bases. J gave up 4 bases and V 6 bases, and 4 bases lay outside the gene matches. The CDR3 runs 15 residues. The germline V gene encodes CDR1 SGHAT and CDR2 FQNNGV. CDR3 sequence reads: CASRRLAGTTGELFF. CDR3 DNA: TGTGCCAGCAGGCGACTAGCGGGAACCACCGGGGAGCTGTTTTTT.

The V call is TRBV7-2, the J call TRBJ1-1, with D tentatively TRBD1 (6 bases). Germline V gives CDR1 SGHTA, CDR2 FQGNSA. The CDR3 loop spans 15 amino acids. The ends were cut back, 3 bases at V and 0 bases at J, with 11 bases in the middle. CDR3 nucleotides: TGTGCCAGCAGCTTCCTCGGGGGCATGAACACTGAAGCTTTCTTT. Residues: CASSFLGGMNTEAFF.

This sequence joins TRBV29-1 and TRBJ2-1; no definite D call. CDR3 length: 13 residues. Germline lookup yields CDR1 SQVTM and CDR2 ANQGSEA. V lost 1 base and J 7 bases, leaving 11 bases between the germline ends. CDR3 in amino acids: CSVEGVQGNEQFF. DNA for the CDR3: TGCAGCGTTGAAGGAGTCCAAGGGAATGAGCAGTTCTTC.

The chain is built from TRBV5-8 and TRBJ1-1, with D possibly matching TRBD1 (6 bases). The V gene lost 0 bases and the J gene lost 1 base, with 7 bases spanning the gap. The germline gives CDR1 SGHTS, CDR2 YDEGEE. This CDR3 is built from 14 residues. The DNA for the CDR3 is TGTGCCAGCAGCTTGGGGACAGCGAACACTGAAGCTTTCTTT. This sequence encodes CASSLGTANTEAFF.

The V gene is TRBV7-3, the J gene TRBJ2-1; 7 nucleotides match TRBD2. CDR1 is SGHTA and CDR2 is FQGTGA in the germline V gene. The CDR3 spans 18 residues. V dropped 2 bases and J dropped 5; count of bases not matched to a gene: 15. CDR3 residues: CASSLWGGFELQHNEQFF. The CDR3 bases are TGTGCCAGCAGCTTATGGGGAGGGTTCGAACTTCAACACAATGAGCAGTTCTTC.

This rearrangement joins TRBV18 to TRBJ2-1; D may be TRBD1 (6 bases). V lost 3 bases, J lost 7 bases, and 22 bases lay in between. The CDR3 sequence is 17 residues long. CDR1 KGHSH and CDR2 LQKENI come from the germline V gene. The CDR3 DNA reads TGTGCCAGCTCACCTACCCGTCGACAGGTTTCTAGTAATGAGCAGTTCTTC. Translation gives CASSPTRRQVSSNEQFF.

This rearrangement joins TRBV28 to TRBJ1-3; TRBD1 matches 11 bases. The germline V gene has CDR1 MDHEN and CDR2 SYDVKM. Trimming at V came to 7 bases and at J to 2 bases, leaving 10 bases not matched to a gene. The CDR3 has 17 residues. The CDR3 spells CASKGQGALHAGNTIYF. Here the CDR3 DNA reads TGTGCCAGCAAAGGACAGGGGGCCCTCCACGCTGGAAACACCATATATTTT. The full variable domain, rest sourced from reference TRBV28 and TRBJ1-3, is DVKVTQSSRYLVKRTGEKVFLECVQDMDHENMFWYRQDPGLGLRLIYFSYDVKMKEKGDIPEGYSVSREKKERFSLILESASTNQTSMYLCASKGQGALHAGNTIYFGEGSWLTVV.

V usage is TRBV6-1 and J usage is TRBJ1-5; tentatively, D is TRBD1 (5 bases). CDR3 size: 15 residues. The V gene's germline CDR1 is MNHNS and CDR2 SASEGT. V lost 8 bases, J lost 3 bases, and 17 bases lay in between. The CDR3: CASDGWGVINQPQHF. DNA for the CDR3: TGTGCCAGCGATGGGTGGGGGGTTATCAATCAGCCCCAGCATTTT.

This chain joins TRBV6-5 and TRBJ1-1; 8 bases are a match to TRBD1. Looked up from germline, CDR1 is MNHEY and CDR2 is SVGAGI. J lost 3 bases, V lost 5 bases, and 5 bases had no gene match. The CDR3 loop spans 14 amino acids. CDR3 coding DNA: TGTGCCAGCAGTCTGGGACAGGCTTACACTGAAGCTTTCTTT. Amino acid sequence: CASSLGQAYTEAFF.

The V gene is TRBV10-3, the J gene TRBJ2-5; unclear D gene. Looked up from germline, CDR1 is ENHRY and CDR2 is SYGVKD. This CDR3 contains 14 residues. V gave up 8 bases and J gave up 4 bases, with 17 bases separating them. CDR3 DNA sequence: TGTGCCATCGCAAATTTAGAAAACAGAGAGACCCAGTACTTC. The encoded protein is CAIANLENRETQYF.

Details on this clone: At the DNA level, this CDR3 is encoded by other sequences in the same sample as well. The chain links TRBV18 to TRBJ2-7, with 9 nucleotides matching TRBD1. Germline values: CDR1 KGHSH, CDR2 LQKENI. Losses at the gene ends were 2 bases for V and 1 base for J; bases not matched to a gene: 3. The CDR3 loop spans 15 amino acids. The CDR3: CASSPGDRASYEQYF. The DNA for the CDR3 is TGTGCCAGCTCACCAGGGGACAGGGCTTCCTACGAGCAGTACTTC.

The rearrangement joins TRBV28 to TRBJ2-2, with 9 bases that match TRBD2. This CDR3 has 20 residues. Germline assignment: CDR1 MDHEN and CDR2 SYDVKM. With 3 bases clipped from V and 0 bases from J, the junction kept 14 bases outside the gene matches. DNA for the CDR3: TGTGCCAGCAGTTTCCCTCCACGAGAACGCGGGAGGGCGAACACCGGGGAGCTGTTTTTT. Its translation: CASSFPPRERGRANTGELFF. The entire variable domain, with the rest obtained from reference TRBV28 and TRBJ2-2, is as follows: DVKVTQSSRYLVKRTGEKVFLECVQDMDHENMFWYRQDPGLGLRLIYFSYDVKMKEKGDIPEGYSVSREKKERFSLILESASTNQTSMYLCASSFPPRERGRANTGELFFGEGSRLTVL.

The chain links TRBV18 to TRBJ2-7; D might be TRBD2 (6 bases). The CDR3 is made up of 17 amino acids. Germline CDR1 and CDR2: KGHSH and LQKENI. Trimming left V 4 bases short and J 4 bases short, with 23 bases between. This CDR3 reads CASSLSRWGTAPYEQYF. The CDR3, as DNA: TGTGCCAGCTCACTATCAAGGTGGGGGACTGCGCCGTACGAGCAGTACTTC.

The chain couples TRBV7-6 to TRBJ2-5, with a tentative D call TRBD1 (5 bases). The CDR3 is made up of 13 amino acids. Looked up from germline, CDR1 is SGHVS and CDR2 is FNYEAQ. Trimming took 5 bases from V and 5 from J, leaving 12 bases between them. Here the CDR3 DNA reads TGTGCCAGCAGCATGACAGTTTCCGAGACCCAGTACTTC. Encoded protein: CASSMTVSETQYF.

The chain uses TRBV5-4 and TRBJ1-1; D is unresolved. Deletions cut 2 bases from V and 2 bases from J, with 16 bases between. The CDR3 runs to 16 residues. Germline-derived CDR1 and CDR2 are SGHNT and YYREEE (reference sequence). CDR3 sequence (DNA): TGTGCCAGCAGCTTAGACAATGGCAGCCCAAACACTGAAGCTTTCTTT. Translated, it gives CASSLDNGSPNTEAFF.

V is TRBV5-1 and J is TRBJ2-1; 14 positions agree with TRBD2. The CDR3 runs 18 residues. V lost 4 bases, J lost 4 bases, and 10 bases stayed unmatched. In germline, CDR1 is SGHRS, CDR2 YFSETQ. The CDR3 spells CASSKGGTSGGKYNEQFF. CDR3 nucleotide sequence: TGCGCCAGCAGCAAAGGAGGGACTAGCGGGGGAAAATACAATGAGCAGTTCTTC. The complete variable domain, with remaining parts taken from reference TRBV5-1 and TRBJ2-1, reads KAGVTQTPRYLIKTRGQQVTLSCSPISGHRSVSWYQQTPGQGLQFLFEYFSETQRNKGNFPGRFSGRQFSNSRSEMNVSTLELGDSALYLCASSKGGTSGGKYNEQFFGPGTRLTVL.